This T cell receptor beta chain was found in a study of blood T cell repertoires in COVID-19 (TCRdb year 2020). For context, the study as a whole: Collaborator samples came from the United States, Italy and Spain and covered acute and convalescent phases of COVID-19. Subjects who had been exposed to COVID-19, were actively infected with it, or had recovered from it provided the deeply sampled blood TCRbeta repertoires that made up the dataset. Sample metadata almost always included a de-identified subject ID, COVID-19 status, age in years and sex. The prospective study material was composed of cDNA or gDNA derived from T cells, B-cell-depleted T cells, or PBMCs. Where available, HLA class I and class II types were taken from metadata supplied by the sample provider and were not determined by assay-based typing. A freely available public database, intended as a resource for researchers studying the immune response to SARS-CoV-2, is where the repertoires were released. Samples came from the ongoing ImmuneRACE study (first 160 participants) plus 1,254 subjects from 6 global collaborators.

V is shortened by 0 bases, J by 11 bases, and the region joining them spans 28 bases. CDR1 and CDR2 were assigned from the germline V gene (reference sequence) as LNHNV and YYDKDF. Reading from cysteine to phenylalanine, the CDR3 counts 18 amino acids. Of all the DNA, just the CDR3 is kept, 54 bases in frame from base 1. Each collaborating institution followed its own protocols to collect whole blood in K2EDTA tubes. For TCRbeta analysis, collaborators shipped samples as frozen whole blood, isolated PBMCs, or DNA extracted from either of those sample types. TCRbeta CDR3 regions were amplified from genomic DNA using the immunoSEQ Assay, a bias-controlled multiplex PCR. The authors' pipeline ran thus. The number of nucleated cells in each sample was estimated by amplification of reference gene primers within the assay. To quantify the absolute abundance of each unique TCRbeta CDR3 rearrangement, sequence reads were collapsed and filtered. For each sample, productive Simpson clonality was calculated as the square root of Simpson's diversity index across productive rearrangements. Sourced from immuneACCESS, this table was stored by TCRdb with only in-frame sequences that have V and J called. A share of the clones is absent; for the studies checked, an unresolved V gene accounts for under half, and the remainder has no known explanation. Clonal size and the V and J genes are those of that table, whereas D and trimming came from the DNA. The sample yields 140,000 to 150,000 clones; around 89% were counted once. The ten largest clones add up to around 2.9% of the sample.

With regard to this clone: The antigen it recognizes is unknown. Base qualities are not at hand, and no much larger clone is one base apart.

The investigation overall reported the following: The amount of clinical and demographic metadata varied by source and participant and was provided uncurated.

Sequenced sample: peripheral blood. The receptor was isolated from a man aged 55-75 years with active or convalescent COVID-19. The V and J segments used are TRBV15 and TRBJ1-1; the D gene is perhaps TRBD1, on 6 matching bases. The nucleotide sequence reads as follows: TGTGCCACCAGCAGAGAGATCACTCCACAGGGTAACGCCGCGTGGGCTTTCTTT. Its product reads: CATSREITPQGNAAWAFF. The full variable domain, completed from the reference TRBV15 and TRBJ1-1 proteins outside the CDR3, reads DAMVIQNPRYQVTQFGKPVTLSCSQTLNHNVMYWYQQKSSQAPKLLFHYYDKDFNNEADTPDNFQSRRPNTSFCFLDIRSPGLGDTAMYLCATSREITPQGNAAWAFFGQGTRLTVV.